This entry lists 20 T cell receptor beta chains sequenced from one sample in a study of T cell changes during pregnancy in multiple sclerosis. Assay used: immunoSEQ multiplex PCR; TCRdb lists only in-frame clones, some missing. In the table there are 90,000 to 120,000 clones, approximately 90% of which are singletons. Sequencing used peripheral blood, obtained in the second trimester of pregnancy. The receptors come from a female donor with multiple sclerosis, enrolled in a pregnancy study.

Details on this clone: At the DNA level, this CDR3 is encoded by other sequences in the same sample as well. The gene calls are TRBV19 and TRBJ1-6; 7 positions agree with TRBD1. In germline, CDR1 is LNHDA, CDR2 SQIVND (reference sequence). After removal of 2 bases from V and 5 bases from J, the junction contained 0 bases not matched to a gene. The CDR3 extends over 14 amino acids. The DNA for the CDR3 is TGTGCCAGTAGTATACAGGGGGATAATTCACCCCTCCACTTT. Amino acids: CASSIQGDNSPLHF.

The chain joins TRBV7-9 to TRBJ2-7, with 7 nucleotides matching TRBD1. Per the germline V gene, CDR1 is SEHNR and CDR2 is FQNEAQ (reference sequence). The V gene end was trimmed by 4 bases and the J gene end by 4 bases; junction bases not matched to a gene: 16. CDR3 length: 17 residues. In DNA form, the CDR3 reads TGTGCCAGCAGCTCTGCTTTCGAGACAGGGTTTGGGTACGAGCAGTACTTC. Its translation: CASSSAFETGFGYEQYF.

V gene TRBV9 combines with J gene TRBJ2-3; 7 bases map to TRBD2. Per the germline V gene, CDR1 is SGDLS and CDR2 is YYNGEE. V shed 0 bases and J 1 base; nucleotides not matched to a gene: 5. The CDR3 spans 16 residues. The CDR3, as DNA: TGTGCCAGCAGCGTAGGTACGGGAGGAGGCACAGATACGCAGTATTTT. This encodes CASSVGTGGGTDTQYF.

The gene calls are TRBV4-1 and TRBJ1-2; TRBD1 might be the D (6 bases). This CDR3 has 15 residues. The ends were cut back, 1 base at V and 7 bases at J, with 16 bases in the middle. CDR1 is MGHRA, CDR2 YSYEKL, per germline. The CDR3 is CASSQGGGRVSGYTF. The DNA for the CDR3 is TGCGCCAGCAGCCAAGGAGGGGGAAGGGTCTCTGGCTACACCTTC.

Only one count was recorded for this clone. The chain couples TRBV27 to TRBJ2-1; 8 bases are a match to TRBD2. Trimming at V came to 6 bases and at J to 8 bases, leaving 18 bases not matched to a gene. In germline, CDR1 is MNHEY, CDR2 SMNVEV (reference sequence). The CDR3 totals 17 residues. The CDR3 region has the DNA TGTGCCAGCAGACGATGGGGGGACGGGAGGGCCATCGATGAGCAGTTCTTC. Translated, it gives CASRRWGDGRAIDEQFF.

The V and J genes are TRBV7-6 and TRBJ2-2, with 10 bases fitting TRBD2. V was pared by 6 bases and J by 0 bases, with 10 bases of the junction left unmatched. The CDR3 has 18 residues. CDR1 and CDR2 from the germline V gene are SGHVS and FNYEAQ. The CDR3 DNA reads as TGTGCCAGCAGAAGGGGGATAGCGGGGGGACCGAACACCGGGGAGCTGTTTTTT. This sequence encodes CASRRGIAGGPNTGELFF.

The rearrangement links TRBV18 to TRBJ2-2, with no clear D. The CDR3 is made up of 16 amino acids. V was cut by 1 base and J by 8 bases, with 17 bases left in between. CDR1 KGHSH and CDR2 LQKENI come from the germline V gene. The CDR3 loop is CASSPQEQTLIGELFF. The CDR3 DNA follows: TGTGCCAGCTCACCACAGGAGCAGACCCTCATTGGGGAGCTGTTTTTT.

The sample holds one count of this clone. The rearrangement links TRBV4-1 to TRBJ2-1; 8 bases fit TRBD2. Trimming at V came to 0 bases and at J to 8 bases, leaving 6 bases not matched to a gene. Looked up from germline, CDR1 is MGHRA and CDR2 is YSYEKL. The length of the CDR3 is 15 residues. CDR3: CASSQDRGGMDEQFF. CDR3 nucleotides: TGCGCCAGCAGCCAAGATCGGGGGGGCATGGATGAGCAGTTCTTC.

The rearrangement joins TRBV6-5 to TRBJ1-1, with D perhaps matching TRBD1 (5 bases). CDR3 length: 14 amino acids. V lost 0 bases, J lost 3 bases, and 8 bases lay in between. Germline V CDR1 and CDR2: MNHEY, SVGAGI. CDR3 nucleotides: TGTGCCAGCAGTTACTCAGGGGTATACACTGAAGCTTTCTTT. This sequence encodes CASSYSGVYTEAFF.

The CDR3 loop reads CASSERTGFPQETQYF. The CDR3 nucleotides read TGTGCCAGCAGTGAAAGGACAGGGTTCCCCCAAGAGACCCAGTACTTC. This chain joins TRBV6-1 and TRBJ2-5, with 8 bases lining up with TRBD1. After removal of 2 bases from V and 1 base from J, the junction contained 6 bases not matched to a gene. The CDR3 loop spans 16 amino acids. From germline, CDR1 is MNHNS and CDR2 SASEGT.

The chain has TRBV19 and TRBJ1-1; TRBD1 is a possible D gene (6 bases). The V and J ends lost 2 bases and 0 bases respectively, with 13 bases between them. This CDR3 has 16 amino acids. The germline V gene encodes CDR1 LNHDA and CDR2 SQIVND (reference sequence). CDR3 in DNA: TGTGCCAGTAGTATATACGGACAGACCATGAACACTGAAGCTTTCTTT. Residues: CASSIYGQTMNTEAFF.

This sequence joins TRBV6-5 and TRBJ1-6; 8 nucleotides line up with TRBD1. V was pared by 5 bases and J by 9 bases, with 6 bases of the junction left unmatched. Germline CDR1 and CDR2: MNHEY and SVGAGI. The CDR3 has 14 amino acids. The CDR3 sequence is CASSTGGGFSPLHF. CDR3 nucleotide sequence: TGTGCCAGCAGTACAGGGGGAGGTTTTTCACCCCTCCACTTT.

The DNA of the CDR3 is TGTGCCAGCAGCCCAGGGACTAGCGGGAGGGATGAGCAGTTCTTC. The encoded protein is CASSPGTSGRDEQFF. The V and J genes are TRBV7-9 and TRBJ2-1; 16 nucleotides agree with TRBD2. The germline V gene has CDR1 SEHNR and CDR2 FQNEAQ (reference sequence). The CDR3 has 15 residues. The ends lost 5 bases at V and 8 bases at J; junction bases unmatched: 3.

This chain links TRBV10-3 with TRBJ2-7; a weak D match, TRBD1 (6 bases). Trimming stripped 6 bases from V and 0 bases from J, with 12 bases between. Germline CDR1 and CDR2: ENHRY and SYGVKD. The CDR3 runs 14 residues. The CDR3: CAISDTDSSYEQYF. CDR3 nucleotide sequence: TGTGCCATCAGCGACACGGACAGCTCCTACGAGCAGTACTTC.

This chain joins TRBV7-6 and TRBJ2-2, with D uncertain. Between the trimmed V and J ends, which lost 6 bases and 1 base, there was a span of 9 bases. Germline CDR1 reads SGHVS; CDR2 reads FNYEAQ. CDR3 size: 14 residues. CDR3 nucleotide sequence: TGTGCCAGCAGACCCGCAGTGAACACCGGGGAGCTGTTTTTT. Translated: CASRPAVNTGELFF.

CDR3 residues: CASSLFRGGVSNQPQHF. The DNA of the CDR3 is TGTGCCAGCAGCTTATTCCGTGGAGGGGTAAGCAATCAGCCCCAGCATTTT. The chain combines TRBV7-9 with TRBJ1-5, with a weak D call TRBD1 (5 bases). The CDR3 spans 17 residues. Looked up from germline, CDR1 is SEHNR and CDR2 is FQNEAQ (reference sequence). V lost 2 bases and J lost 1, with 15 bases in between.

This clone was counted only a few times. V usage is TRBV5-4 and J usage is TRBJ1-6; tentatively, D is TRBD1 (6 bases). Germline CDR1 and CDR2: SGHNT and YYREEE (reference sequence). The CDR3 is 16 residues long. The V gene lost 0 bases and the J gene lost 7 bases, with 14 bases spanning the gap. The CDR3 loop reads CASSLAPTGRNSPLHF. The CDR3 DNA sequence: TGTGCCAGCAGCTTGGCCCCAACAGGGAGAAATTCACCCCTCCACTTT.

As regards this clone: Other DNA sequences of this sample code for an identical CDR3. The chain employs TRBV5-1 and TRBJ2-7; TRBD1 is a possible D gene (6 bases). Trimming took 1 base from V and 4 from J, leaving 9 bases between them. Per the germline V gene, CDR1 is SGHRS and CDR2 is YFSETQ. The CDR3 is made up of 13 amino acids. CDR3 DNA: TGCGCCAGCAGCTTGACAGGGAGTTACGAGCAGTACTTC. As protein: CASSLTGSYEQYF.

CDR3 residues: CSVEDRGTGQWDREEETQYF. CDR3 coding DNA: TGCAGCGTTGAAGATCGAGGGACGGGTCAATGGGACAGGGAGGAGGAGACCCAGTACTTC. The rearrangement links TRBV29-1 to TRBJ2-5; 9 bases fit TRBD1. V gave up 0 bases and J gave up 5 bases; unmatched junction bases: 22. Germline V gives CDR1 SQVTM, CDR2 ANQGSEA. The CDR3 sequence is 20 residues long.

The gene calls are TRBV11-2 and TRBJ2-5; 8 bases fit TRBD1. Looked up from germline, CDR1 is SGHAT and CDR2 is FQNNGV. The J segment lost 4 bases and the V segment lost 4 bases, leaving 20 bases of the junction unmatched. The CDR3 has 19 amino acids. CDR3 nucleotides: TGTGCCAGCAGCTCTCGCCCCGGACAGGGAGATCCCTCGAGAGAGACCCAGTACTTC. Residues: CASSSRPGQGDPSRETQYF.